Below, 11 T cell receptor beta chains from the same sample are listed, as sequenced in a study of pediatric ulcerative colitis. Assay used: immunoSEQ multiplex PCR; TCRdb lists only in-frame clones, some missing. The data hold 16,000 or so clones, with approximately 73% observed a single time. Rectal tissue came from one to two pinch biopsies taken at colonoscopy. The sample was gut tissue. The receptors stem from a boy under 18 with moderate ulcerative colitis.

This clone was seen only a few times. The chain couples TRBV9 to TRBJ2-5; 8 positions match TRBD2. Trimming at V came to 2 bases and at J to 3 bases, leaving 6 bases not matched to a gene. Germline values: CDR1 SGDLS, CDR2 YYNGEE. The CDR3 has 15 amino acids. CDR3 region: CASSVSGTREETQYF. CDR3 nucleotide sequence: TGTGCCAGCAGCGTTTCCGGGACTAGAGAAGAGACCCAGTACTTC.

The chain recombines TRBV5-1 with TRBJ1-2, with 7 bases aligning to TRBD1. CDR1 and CDR2 from the germline V gene are SGHRS and YFSETQ. The CDR3 is made up of 16 amino acids. The V and J ends lost 4 bases and 1 base, in that order; junction bases with no gene match: 10. CDR3 sequence reads: CASSIYDRADNYGYTF. CDR3 bases: TGCGCCAGCAGCATATACGACAGGGCCGATAACTATGGCTACACCTTC.

The chain carries TRBV7-9 and TRBJ2-1, with 11 bases lining up with TRBD2. The CDR3 consists of 19 residues. V lost 3 bases, J lost 0 bases, and 10 bases stayed unmatched. CDR1 and CDR2 from the germline V gene are SEHNR and FQNEAQ (reference sequence). DNA of the CDR3: TGTGCCAGCAGCTTTTATACTAGCGGGGGATTTAGCTCCTACAATGAGCAGTTCTTC. Its protein is CASSFYTSGGFSSYNEQFF. The whole variable domain, remainder taken from reference TRBV7-9 and TRBJ2-1, is DTGVSQNPRHKITKRGQNVTFRCDPISEHNRLYWYRQTLGQGPEFLTYFQNEAQLEKSRLLSDRFSAERPKGSFSTLEIQRTEQGDSAMYLCASSFYTSGGFSSYNEQFFGPGTRLTVL.

Note on this clone: Within the sample, other DNA sequences also encode this same CDR3. The chain couples TRBV29-1 to TRBJ2-7; D remains ambiguous. V lost 5 bases to trimming and J lost 3 bases, with 11 bases between them. The CDR3 has 12 amino acids. Germline V CDR1 and CDR2: SQVTM, ANQGSEA. The CDR3 sequence is CSVSGQSYEQYF. CDR3 bases: TGCAGCGTTAGTGGGCAGAGCTACGAGCAGTACTTC.

V and J are TRBV4-2 and TRBJ2-3; 7 nucleotides line up with TRBD1. The CDR3 is made up of 17 amino acids. CDR1 and CDR2 (germline): LGHNA, YNFKEQ. Trimming cost V 4 bases and J 10 bases; bases outside gene matches: 20. For the CDR3, the DNA is TGTGCCAGCAGCCCAGACCTCCACCAGGGGGTCGTGTTTGCGCAGTATTTT. Protein sequence: CASSPDLHQGVVFAQYF.

The chain couples TRBV18 to TRBJ2-7; 9 nucleotides match TRBD1. Trimming cost V 8 bases and J 4 bases; bases outside gene matches: 6. Germline-derived CDR1 and CDR2 are KGHSH and LQKENI. CDR3 length equals 13 residues. In nucleotides, the CDR3 is TGTGCCAGCGGTCCGGGACAGGGTTACGAGCAGTACTTC. Translated: CASGPGQGYEQYF.

This rearrangement joins TRBV7-6 to TRBJ2-5; 8 positions agree with TRBD2. The germline V gene has CDR1 SGHVS and CDR2 FNYEAQ. J was trimmed by 1 base and V by 1 base; bases with no gene match: 2. This CDR3 region has 15 residues. The CDR3 coding sequence is TGTGCCAGCAGCTTAGACGGGGGGGCCCAAGAGACCCAGTACTTC. Protein: CASSLDGGAQETQYF.

The chain links TRBV9 to TRBJ1-6; the match to TRBD1 covers 8 bases. The CDR3 length is 15 residues. V was pared by 4 bases and J by 6 bases, with 6 bases of the junction left unmatched. Germline values: CDR1 SGDLS, CDR2 YYNGEE. The CDR3 DNA reads TGTGCCAGCAGCCCAAGGGGACAGGCTAATTCACCCCTCCACTTT. Translation: CASSPRGQANSPLHF. Supplemented by reference TRBV9 and TRBJ1-6, the full variable domain reads DSGVTQTPKHLITATGQRVTLRCSPRSGDLSVYWYQQSLDQGLQFLIQYYNGEERAKGNILERFSAQQFPDLHSELNLSSLELGDSALYFCASSPRGQANSPLHFGNGTRLTVT.

V usage is TRBV6-5 and J usage is TRBJ1-5; possibly TRBD1 for D (6 bases). The V end was cut by 5 bases, the J end by 4 bases, with 12 bases between. The CDR3 is 14 residues long. Per the germline V gene, CDR1 is MNHEY and CDR2 is SVGAGI. CDR3 sequence (DNA): TGTGCCAGCAGTGAGGACAGAACTAATCAGCCCCAGCATTTT. This gives the protein CASSEDRTNQPQHF.

Of note for this clone: The sample has other DNA sequences that encode this CDR3 too. The chain has TRBV5-4 and TRBJ2-7, with TRBD1 as a possible D gene (6 bases). Trimming took 0 bases from V and 7 from J, leaving 11 bases between them. Germline V lookup: CDR1 SGHNT, CDR2 YYREEE (reference sequence). The CDR3 extends over 13 amino acids. CDR3 residues: CASSLDRVGEQYF. The CDR3, as DNA: TGTGCCAGCAGCTTGGACAGGGTTGGTGAGCAGTACTTC.

The table lists this clone with a few counts. V is TRBV19 and J is TRBJ1-2; 8 bases are a match to TRBD1. The ends lost 5 bases at V and 7 bases at J; junction bases unmatched: 3. This CDR3 comprises 12 residues. CDR1 and CDR2 from the germline V gene are LNHDA and SQIVND (reference sequence). The CDR3 loop reads CASSGDRGGYTF. The CDR3 DNA is TGTGCCAGTAGTGGAGACAGGGGTGGCTACACCTTC.